Listed here is a single T cell receptor (beta chain). The antigen is not known. The trim removed 3 bases at V and 2 bases at J, leaving 8 bases unmatched. CDR1 is LNHDA, CDR2 SQIVND, per germline (reference sequence). This CDR3 region has 17 residues. Clones were read by immunoSEQ multiplex PCR, and TCRdb kept only the in-frame ones, dropping some. The sample includes about 380,000 clones, 96% of them seen just once. The data were taken from a study of shared clonotypes between healthy human individuals. Study results and caveats: A few donors showed sharing of about 4.7% of naive CD4 clonotypes.

Every one of the donors was a Caucasian adult that lived in Nashville, Tennessee. The sequencing sample was made of memory CD8+ T cells sorted from blood. Subset indicated: CD45RO+ cells pooled with CCR7-negative TemRA cells. The clonotype originates from a man aged 25-45 years in good health. The chain is built from TRBV19 and TRBJ2-5, with 11 positions matching TRBD1. This chain's CDR3 is CASSIGTGGILQETQYF. In DNA, the CDR3 is TGTGCCAGTAGTATCGGGACAGGGGGAATCTTGCAAGAGACCCAGTACTTC.